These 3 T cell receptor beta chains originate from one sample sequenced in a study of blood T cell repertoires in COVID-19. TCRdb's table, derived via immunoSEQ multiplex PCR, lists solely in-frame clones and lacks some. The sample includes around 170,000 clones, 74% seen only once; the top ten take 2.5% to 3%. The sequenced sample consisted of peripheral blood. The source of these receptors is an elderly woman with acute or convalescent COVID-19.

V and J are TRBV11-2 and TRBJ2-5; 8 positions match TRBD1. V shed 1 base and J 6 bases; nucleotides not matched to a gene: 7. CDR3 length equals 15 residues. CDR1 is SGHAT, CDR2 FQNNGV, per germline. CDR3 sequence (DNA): TGTGCCAGCAGCTTAGTGGGACAGGATCTAAAGACCCAGTACTTC. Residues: CASSLVGQDLKTQYF.

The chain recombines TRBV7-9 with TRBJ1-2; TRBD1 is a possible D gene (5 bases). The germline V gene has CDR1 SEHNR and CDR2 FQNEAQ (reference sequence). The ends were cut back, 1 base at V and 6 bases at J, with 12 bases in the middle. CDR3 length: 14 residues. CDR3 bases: TGTGCCAGCAGCTTAGAGTTCAGGGTCAATGGCTACACCTTC. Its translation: CASSLEFRVNGYTF.

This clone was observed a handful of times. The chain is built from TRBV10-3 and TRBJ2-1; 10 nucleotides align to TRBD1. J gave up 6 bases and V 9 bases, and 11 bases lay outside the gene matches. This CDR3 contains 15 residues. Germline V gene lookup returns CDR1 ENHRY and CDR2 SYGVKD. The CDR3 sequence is CAITSGTGVGNEQFF. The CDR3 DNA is TGTGCCATTACTTCCGGGACAGGGGTGGGCAATGAGCAGTTCTTC.